The clone carrying this T cell receptor beta chain was picked up a small number of times. Its antigen is not known. MiXCR was run by TCRdb on the 5' RACE reads, yielding one entry per CDR3 protein. Found here are under 850,000 distinct CDR3 sequences, under 20% of them singletons; the top ten hold under 20%. This sample stems from a study of CD8 T cells in ankylosing spondylitis. Study-level results: Seemingly distinctive of ankylosing spondylitis blood was a TCR beta motif formed by eight highly homologous variants. Reportedly, disease-linked clones are significantly enriched in ankylosing spondylitis patients' matched synovial fluid.

The CDR3 consists of 13 residues. The ends lost 6 bases at V and 7 bases at J; junction bases unmatched: 12. The V gene's germline CDR1 is DFQATT and CDR2 SNEGSKA (reference sequence). Sequencing input: blood, either unsorted or a sorted T cell fraction (not recorded which). The chain couples TRBV20-1 to TRBJ2-7; 7 positions match TRBD2. The sequence was obtained from a male donor with ankylosing spondylitis. DNA of the CDR3: TGCAGTGCCGCGACGCCTAGCGGAAGGGAGCAGTACTTC. Amino acid sequence: CSAATPSGREQYF.